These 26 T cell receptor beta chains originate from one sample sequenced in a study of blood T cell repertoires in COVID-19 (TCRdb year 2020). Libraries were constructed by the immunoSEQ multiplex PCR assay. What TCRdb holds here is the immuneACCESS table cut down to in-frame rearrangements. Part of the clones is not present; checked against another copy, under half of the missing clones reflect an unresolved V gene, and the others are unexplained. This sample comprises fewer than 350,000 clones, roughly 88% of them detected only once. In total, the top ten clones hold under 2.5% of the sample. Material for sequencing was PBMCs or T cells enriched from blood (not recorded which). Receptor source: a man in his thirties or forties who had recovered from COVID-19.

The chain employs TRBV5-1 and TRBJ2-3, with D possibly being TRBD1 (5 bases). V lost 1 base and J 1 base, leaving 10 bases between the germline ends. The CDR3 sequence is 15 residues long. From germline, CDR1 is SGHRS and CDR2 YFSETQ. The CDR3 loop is CASSLRGAGTDTQYF. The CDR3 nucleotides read TGCGCCAGCAGCTTGAGGGGCGCAGGCACAGATACGCAGTATTTT.

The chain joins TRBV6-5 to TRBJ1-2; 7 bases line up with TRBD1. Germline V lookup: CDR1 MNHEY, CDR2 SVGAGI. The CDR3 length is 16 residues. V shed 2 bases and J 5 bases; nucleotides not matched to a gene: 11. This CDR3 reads CASSYGGQRSFYGYTF. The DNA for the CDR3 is TGTGCCAGCAGTTACGGGGGACAGAGGTCTTTTTATGGCTACACCTTC.

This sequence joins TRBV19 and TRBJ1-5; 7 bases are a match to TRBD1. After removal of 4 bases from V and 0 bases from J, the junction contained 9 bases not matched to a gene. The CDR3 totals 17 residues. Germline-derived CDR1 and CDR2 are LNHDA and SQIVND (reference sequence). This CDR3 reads CASSTPTGTLSNQPQHF. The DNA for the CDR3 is TGTGCCAGTAGTACCCCGACAGGGACCCTTAGCAATCAGCCCCAGCATTTT.

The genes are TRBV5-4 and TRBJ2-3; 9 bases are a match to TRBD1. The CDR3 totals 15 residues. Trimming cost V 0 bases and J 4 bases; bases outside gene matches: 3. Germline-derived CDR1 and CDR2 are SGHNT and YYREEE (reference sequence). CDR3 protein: CASSLDRGLADTQYF. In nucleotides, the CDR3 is TGTGCCAGCAGCTTGGACAGGGGGCTCGCAGATACGCAGTATTTT.

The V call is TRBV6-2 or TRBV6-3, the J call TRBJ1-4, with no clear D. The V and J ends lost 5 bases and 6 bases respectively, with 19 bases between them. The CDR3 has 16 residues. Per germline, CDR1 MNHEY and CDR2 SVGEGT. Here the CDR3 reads CASSDLIGRGDEKLFF. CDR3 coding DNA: TGTGCCAGCAGTGACCTCATCGGACGGGGTGATGAAAAACTGTTTTTT.

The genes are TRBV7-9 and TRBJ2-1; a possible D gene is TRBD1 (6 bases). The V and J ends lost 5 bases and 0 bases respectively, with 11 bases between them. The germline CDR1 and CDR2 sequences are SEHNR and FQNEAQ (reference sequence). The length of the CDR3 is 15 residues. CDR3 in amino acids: CASSPGTLSYNEQFF. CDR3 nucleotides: TGTGCCAGCAGCCCCGGGACACTCTCCTACAATGAGCAGTTCTTC.

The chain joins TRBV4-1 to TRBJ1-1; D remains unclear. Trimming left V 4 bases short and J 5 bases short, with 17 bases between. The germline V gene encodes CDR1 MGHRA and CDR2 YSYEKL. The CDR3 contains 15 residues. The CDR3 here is CASSRSIVGGTEAFF. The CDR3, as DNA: TGCGCCAGCAGCCGAAGCATCGTCGGAGGGACTGAAGCTTTCTTT.

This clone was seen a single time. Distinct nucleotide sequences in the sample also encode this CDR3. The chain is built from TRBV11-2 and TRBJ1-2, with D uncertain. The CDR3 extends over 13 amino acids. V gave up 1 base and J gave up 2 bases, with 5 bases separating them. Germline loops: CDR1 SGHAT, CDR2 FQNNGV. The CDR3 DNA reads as TGTGCCAGCAGCTTAGGAGGGAACTATGGCTACACCTTC. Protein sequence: CASSLGGNYGYTF.

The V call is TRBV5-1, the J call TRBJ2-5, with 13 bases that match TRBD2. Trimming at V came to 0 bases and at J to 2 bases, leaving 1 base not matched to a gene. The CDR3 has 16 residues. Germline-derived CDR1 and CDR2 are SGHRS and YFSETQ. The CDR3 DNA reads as TGCGCCAGCAGCTTGGTGACTAGCGGGGGGCAAGAGACCCAGTACTTC. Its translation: CASSLVTSGGQETQYF.

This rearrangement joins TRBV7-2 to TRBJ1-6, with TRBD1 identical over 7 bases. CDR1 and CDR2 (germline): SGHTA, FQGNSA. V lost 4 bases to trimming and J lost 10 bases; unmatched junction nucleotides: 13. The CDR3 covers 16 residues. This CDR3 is CASSSGGSGTVSPLHF. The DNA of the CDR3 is TGTGCCAGCAGCTCAGGGGGGTCGGGGACGGTATCACCCCTCCACTTT.

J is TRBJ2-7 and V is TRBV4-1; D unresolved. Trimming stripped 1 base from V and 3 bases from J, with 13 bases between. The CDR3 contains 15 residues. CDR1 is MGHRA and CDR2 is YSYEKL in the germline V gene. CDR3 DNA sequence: TGCGCCAGCAGCCAAGCTCCGACAAACGGCTACGAGCAGTACTTC. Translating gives CASSQAPTNGYEQYF.

The CDR3 DNA follows: TGTGCCAGCTCACCGGGACAGGGGGCCTACACCATATATTTT. Translated, it gives CASSPGQGAYTIYF. The V gene is TRBV18, the J gene TRBJ1-3, with 12 nucleotides matching TRBD1. Trimming at V came to 3 bases and at J to 8 bases, leaving 2 bases not matched to a gene. CDR1 is KGHSH and CDR2 is LQKENI in the germline V gene. This CDR3 is 14 amino acids long.

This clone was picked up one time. The CDR3 DNA reads as TGTGCCAGCAGTGATCTGTCAGGGGGCAATGGCTACACCTTC. Protein product: CASSDLSGGNGYTF. The chain uses TRBV2 and TRBJ1-2, with 8 bases aligning to TRBD1. V gave up 3 bases and J gave up 6 bases; unmatched junction bases: 6. This CDR3 is built from 14 residues. Germline V gene data show CDR1 as SNHLY and CDR2 as FYNNEI.

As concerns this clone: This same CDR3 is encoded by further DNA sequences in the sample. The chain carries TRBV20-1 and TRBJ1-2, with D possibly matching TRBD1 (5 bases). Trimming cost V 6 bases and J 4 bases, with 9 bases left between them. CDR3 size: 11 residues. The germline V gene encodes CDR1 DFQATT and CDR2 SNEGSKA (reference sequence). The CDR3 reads CSAGGGYGYTF. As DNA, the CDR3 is TGCAGTGCCGGGGGGGGCTATGGCTACACCTTC.

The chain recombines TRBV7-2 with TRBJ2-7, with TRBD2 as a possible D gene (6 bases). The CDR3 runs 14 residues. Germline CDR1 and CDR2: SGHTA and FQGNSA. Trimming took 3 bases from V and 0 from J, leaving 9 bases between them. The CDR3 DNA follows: TGTGCCAGCAGCTTTTGGGGGGACTCCTACGAGCAGTACTTC. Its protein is CASSFWGDSYEQYF.

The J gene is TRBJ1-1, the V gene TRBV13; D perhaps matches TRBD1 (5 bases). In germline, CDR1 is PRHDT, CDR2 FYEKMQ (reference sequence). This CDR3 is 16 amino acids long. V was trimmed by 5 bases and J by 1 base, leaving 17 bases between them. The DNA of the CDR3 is TGTGCCAGCAGCCAATTCGCGGGGGTGCCGAACACTGAAGCTTTCTTT. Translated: CASSQFAGVPNTEAFF.

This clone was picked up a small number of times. The CDR3 sequence: CASSSRQGNQPQHF. CDR3 bases: TGTGCCAGCAGTAGCCGACAGGGAAATCAGCCCCAGCATTTT. The chain combines TRBV2 with TRBJ1-5; 7 nucleotides align to TRBD1. The CDR3 is 14 amino acids. The germline V gene has CDR1 SNHLY and CDR2 FYNNEI. The trim removed 5 bases at V and 4 bases at J, leaving 5 bases unmatched.

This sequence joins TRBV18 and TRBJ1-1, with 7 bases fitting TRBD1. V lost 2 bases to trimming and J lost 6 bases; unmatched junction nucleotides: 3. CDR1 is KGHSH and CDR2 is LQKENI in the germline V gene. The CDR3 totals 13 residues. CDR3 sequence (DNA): TGTGCCAGCTCACCAGGACAGGATTCTGAAGCTTTCTTT. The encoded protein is CASSPGQDSEAFF. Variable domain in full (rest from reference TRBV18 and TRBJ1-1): NAGVMQNPRHLVRRRGQEARLRCSPMKGHSHVYWYRQLPEEGLKFMVYLQKENIIDESGMPKERFSAEFPKEGPSILRIQQVVRGDSAAYFCASSPGQDSEAFFGQGTRLTVV.

The CDR3 nucleotides read TGCGCCAGCAGGGACGGACAGGGCGGCTATGGCTACACCTTC. It specifies CASRDGQGGYGYTF. The chain combines TRBV5-1 with TRBJ1-2, with 8 bases fitting TRBD1. J was trimmed by 4 bases and V by 5 bases; bases with no gene match: 7. The CDR3 is 14 residues long. The germline gives CDR1 SGHRS, CDR2 YFSETQ.

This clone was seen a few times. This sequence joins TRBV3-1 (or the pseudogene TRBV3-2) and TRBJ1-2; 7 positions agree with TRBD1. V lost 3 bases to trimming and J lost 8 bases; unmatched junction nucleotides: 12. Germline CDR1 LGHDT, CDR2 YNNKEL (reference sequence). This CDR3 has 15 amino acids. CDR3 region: CASSQPTGMDKGYTF. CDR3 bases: TGTGCCAGCAGCCAGCCGACAGGGATGGATAAAGGCTACACCTTC.

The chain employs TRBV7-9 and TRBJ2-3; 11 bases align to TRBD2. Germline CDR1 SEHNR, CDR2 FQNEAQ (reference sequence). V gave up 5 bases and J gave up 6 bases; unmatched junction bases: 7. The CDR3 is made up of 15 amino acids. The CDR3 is CASSPLAGVMDTQYF. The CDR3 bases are TGTGCCAGCAGCCCACTAGCGGGGGTTATGGATACGCAGTATTTT. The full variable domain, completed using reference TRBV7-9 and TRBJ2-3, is DTGVSQNPRHKITKRGQNVTFRCDPISEHNRLYWYRQTLGQGPEFLTYFQNEAQLEKSRLLSDRFSAERPKGSFSTLEIQRTEQGDSAMYLCASSPLAGVMDTQYFGPGTRLTVL.

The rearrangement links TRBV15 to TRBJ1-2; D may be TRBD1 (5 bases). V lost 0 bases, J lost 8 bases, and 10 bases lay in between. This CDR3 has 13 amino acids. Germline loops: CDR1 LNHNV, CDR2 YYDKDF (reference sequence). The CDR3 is CATSRDRGVGYTF. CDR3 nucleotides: TGTGCCACCAGCAGAGATCGGGGGGTGGGCTACACCTTC.

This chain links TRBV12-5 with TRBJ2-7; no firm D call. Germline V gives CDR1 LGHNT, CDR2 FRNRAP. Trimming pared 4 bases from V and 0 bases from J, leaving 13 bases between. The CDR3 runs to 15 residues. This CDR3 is CASGSPESHSYEQYF. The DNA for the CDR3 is TGTGCTAGTGGTTCCCCCGAGTCCCACTCCTACGAGCAGTACTTC.

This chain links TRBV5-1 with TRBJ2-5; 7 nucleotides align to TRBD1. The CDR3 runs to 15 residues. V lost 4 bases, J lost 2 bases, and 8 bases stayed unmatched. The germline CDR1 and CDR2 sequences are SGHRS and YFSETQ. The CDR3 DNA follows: TGCGCCAGCAGCACCATTCCGGGACAGCAAGAGACCCAGTACTTC. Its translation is CASSTIPGQQETQYF.

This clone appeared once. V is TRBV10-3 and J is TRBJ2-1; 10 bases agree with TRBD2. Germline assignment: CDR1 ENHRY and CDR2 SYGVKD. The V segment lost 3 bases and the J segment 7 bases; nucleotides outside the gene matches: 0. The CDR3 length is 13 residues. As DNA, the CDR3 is TGTGCCATCAGTGAACTAGCGGGGAATGAGCAGTTCTTC. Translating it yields CAISELAGNEQFF.

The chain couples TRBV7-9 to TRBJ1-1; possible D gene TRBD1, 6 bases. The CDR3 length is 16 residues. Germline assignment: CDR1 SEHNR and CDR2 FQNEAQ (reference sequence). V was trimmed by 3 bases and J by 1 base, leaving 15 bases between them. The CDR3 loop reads CASSLSQGRGNTEAFF. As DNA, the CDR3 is TGTGCCAGCAGCTTGTCACAGGGAAGAGGGAACACTGAAGCTTTCTTT.